This passage covers 22 T cell receptor beta chains from one sample sequenced in a study of OX40 agonist ivuxolimab in advanced cancers. Sequencing was performed with immunoSEQ multiplex PCR; in TCRdb, only in-frame clones are kept and a portion is missing. The data hold 50,000 or so clones, with roughly 83% observed a single time. The sample consisted of CD4+ or CD8+ T cells sorted from blood, taken in a trial of the OX40 agonist ivuxolimab. Receptors originate from an adult with an advanced solid tumor such as melanoma, head and neck, liver or kidney cancer.

This CDR3 is CASSLQRGAAGGVYEQYF. The CDR3 nucleotides read TGTGCCAGCAGCCTACAGAGGGGGGCGGCGGGAGGGGTCTACGAGCAGTACTTC. This chain joins TRBV4-2 and TRBJ2-7, with TRBD2 matching over 9 bases. Germline trimming cut 4 bases from V and 3 bases from J; bases unmatched to any gene: 16. The CDR3 covers 18 residues. CDR1 LGHNA and CDR2 YNFKEQ come from the germline V gene.

The chain is built from TRBV5-1 and TRBJ2-3; maybe TRBD1 (6 bases). The germline V gene has CDR1 SGHRS and CDR2 YFSETQ. V was shortened by 0 bases and J by 4 bases, with 12 bases between the two germline ends. The length of the CDR3 is 15 residues. The CDR3 bases are TGCGCCAGCAGCTTGGGTCAGGGGTCTTCAGATACGCAGTATTTT. Amino acids: CASSLGQGSSDTQYF.

This sequence joins TRBV19 and TRBJ2-2; 12 bases agree with TRBD2. The CDR3 totals 23 residues. V lost 5 bases, J lost 6 bases, and 28 bases stayed unmatched. Germline assignment: CDR1 LNHDA and CDR2 SQIVND (reference sequence). CDR3 DNA: TGTGCCAGTAGTCTCCACGGACTAGCGGGAAGGGAGCGGTGGGGCGCACGGGCCGGGGAGCTGTTTTTT. It yields the protein CASSLHGLAGRERWGARAGELFF.

J is TRBJ1-5 and V is TRBV2; D gene ambiguous. This CDR3 is 14 amino acids long. Trimming removed 6 bases from V and 4 bases from J, with 13 bases in between. Germline V lookup: CDR1 SNHLY, CDR2 FYNNEI. The CDR3 region is CASRVGALNQPQHF. CDR3 DNA sequence: TGTGCCAGCAGGGTCGGTGCACTTAATCAGCCCCAGCATTTT.

The gene calls are TRBV27 and TRBJ2-5; maybe TRBD1 (6 bases). The CDR3 spans 15 residues. Trimming stripped 0 bases from V and 5 bases from J, with 13 bases between. CDR1 and CDR2 (germline): MNHEY, SMNVEV (reference sequence). The CDR3 sequence is CASSLSAGGRETQYF. In DNA form, the CDR3 reads TGTGCCAGCAGTTTATCCGCTGGGGGCAGGGAGACCCAGTACTTC.

The chain is built from TRBV30 and TRBJ2-5; 7 nucleotides match TRBD1. Germline V gene data show CDR1 as GTSNPN and CDR2 as SVGIG (reference sequence). CDR3 length: 14 amino acids. The V gene end was trimmed by 0 bases and the J gene end by 5 bases; junction bases not matched to a gene: 6. The DNA for the CDR3 is TGTGCCTGGAGTGTACAGGGGTCGTGGGAGACCCAGTACTTC. It yields the protein CAWSVQGSWETQYF.

J is TRBJ2-7 and V is TRBV28; D uncertain. Trimming removed 4 bases at V and 2 bases at J, with 9 bases between. The germline V gene has CDR1 MDHEN and CDR2 SYDVKM. The CDR3 is 13 residues long. CDR3 DNA: TGTGCCAGCAGTTCGCCAGTCACCTACGAGCAGTACGTC. It specifies CASSSPVTYEQYV.

The chain is built from TRBV6-6 and TRBJ2-7, with D uncertain. CDR1 is MNHNY and CDR2 is SVGAGI in the germline V gene (reference sequence). V was pared by 0 bases and J by 4 bases, with 4 bases between. This CDR3 contains 12 residues. This CDR3 is CASSYSRYEQYF. The CDR3 DNA reads TGTGCCAGCAGTTACTCACGTTACGAGCAGTACTTC.

This sequence joins TRBV5-4 and TRBJ2-3; D is perhaps TRBD2 (5 bases). The CDR3 runs 17 residues. The V end was cut by 0 bases, the J end by 5 bases, with 19 bases between. Germline CDR1 reads SGHNT; CDR2 reads YYREEE (reference sequence). The CDR3 DNA follows: TGTGCCAGCAGCTTGGATCTATCTGGCCGGGGTGGAGATACGCAGTATTTT. Translating gives CASSLDLSGRGGDTQYF.

V is TRBV6-6 and J is TRBJ2-5, with 8 bases aligning to TRBD1. Unmatched junction bases numbered 9, after V lost 4 bases and J lost 5 bases. CDR3 size: 15 residues. Germline-derived CDR1 and CDR2 are MNHNY and SVGAGI (reference sequence). CDR3 coding DNA: TGTGCCAGCAGTTGGACAGGGAAGGTCGAGGAGACCCAGTACTTC. Translation: CASSWTGKVEETQYF.

The chain uses TRBV4-2 and TRBJ2-1; the D gene is possibly TRBD1 (6 bases). Germline V CDR1 and CDR2: LGHNA, YNFKEQ. The germline V and J ends were trimmed by 1 base and 9 bases, with 13 bases remaining between them. The CDR3 is 14 amino acids. CDR3 sequence (DNA): TGTGCCAGCAGCCAAGGTACAGGGAATACTGAGCAGTTCTTC. Its translation: CASSQGTGNTEQFF.

The rearrangement links TRBV5-1 to TRBJ2-1, with D perhaps given as TRBD1 or TRBD2 (6 bases each). CDR3 size: 18 residues. V lost 4 bases, J lost 7 bases, and 27 bases lay in between. CDR1 is SGHRS, CDR2 YFSETQ, per germline. The CDR3 here is CASSGGKTGTPRSNEQFF. The CDR3 DNA reads TGCGCCAGCAGCGGGGGGAAAACAGGGACCCCCCGATCGAATGAGCAGTTCTTC. Complete variable domain (other parts from reference TRBV5-1 and TRBJ2-1): KAGVTQTPRYLIKTRGQQVTLSCSPISGHRSVSWYQQTPGQGLQFLFEYFSETQRNKGNFPGRFSGRQFSNSRSEMNVSTLELGDSALYLCASSGGKTGTPRSNEQFFGPGTRLTVL.

The chain carries TRBV2 and TRBJ2-5, with D maybe TRBD2 (5 bases). V was pared by 8 bases and J by 4 bases, with 8 bases between. The germline V gene encodes CDR1 SNHLY and CDR2 FYNNEI. The CDR3 is 11 amino acids. The CDR3 DNA reads as TGTGCCAGCGCGGGTCTAGAGACCCAGTACTTC. Its translation is CASAGLETQYF. The full variable domain, its missing parts supplied by reference TRBV2 and TRBJ2-5, is EPEVTQTPSHQVTQMGQEVILRCVPISNHLYFYWYRQILGQKVEFLVSFYNNEISEKSEIFDDQFSVERPDGSNFTLKIRSTKLEDSAMYFCASAGLETQYFGPGTRLLVL.

This rearrangement joins TRBV9 to TRBJ2-7; TRBD1 aligns across 7 bases. The CDR3 is 11 residues long. The V gene's germline CDR1 is SGDLS and CDR2 YYNGEE. Trimming cost V 4 bases and J 9 bases; bases outside gene matches: 4. Here the CDR3 reads CASSPRQGQYV. DNA for the CDR3: TGTGCCAGCAGCCCCCGACAGGGGCAGTACGTC.

This clone came up many times. The V call is TRBV20-1, the J call TRBJ1-1; weak D call: TRBD1 (5 bases). V shed 3 bases and J shed 11 bases, with 13 bases lying between them. There are 11 residues in the CDR3. Germline V lookup: CDR1 DFQATT, CDR2 SNEGSKA (reference sequence). The CDR3 coding sequence is TGCAGTGCTAGTTCCGGGACGTGGGCTTTCTTT. Its protein is CSASSGTWAFF.

V and J are TRBV27 and TRBJ2-4, with TRBD1 identical over 8 bases. The CDR3 sequence is 15 residues long. Unmatched junction bases numbered 0, after V lost 2 bases and J lost 0 bases. CDR1 and CDR2 (germline): MNHEY, SMNVEV (reference sequence). The CDR3 spells CASSLDRGAKNIQYF. The CDR3 region has the DNA TGTGCCAGCAGTTTAGACAGGGGAGCCAAAAACATTCAGTACTTC.

The chain has TRBV7-3 and TRBJ1-5; D not resolved. This CDR3 spans 12 amino acids. Trimming shortened V by 5 bases and J by 14 bases, and 16 bases separated the two germline ends. The germline gives CDR1 SGHTA, CDR2 FQGTGA. The CDR3 region is CASSAVWWGEHF. Here the CDR3 DNA reads TGTGCCAGCAGCGCCGTGTGGTGGGGTGAGCATTTT.

With regard to this clone: Other DNA sequences in this sample translate to the same CDR3. V gene TRBV6-5 combines with J gene TRBJ1-2; 8 positions agree with TRBD1. This CDR3 has 14 residues. The germline V gene encodes CDR1 MNHEY and CDR2 SVGAGI. J was trimmed by 4 bases and V by 5 bases; bases with no gene match: 6. The CDR3: CASSRGQGSYGYTF. The CDR3 nucleotides read TGTGCCAGCAGTCGTGGACAGGGCAGCTATGGCTACACCTTC.

The chain couples TRBV6-5 to TRBJ2-5; TRBD2 matches at 14 bases. The V and J ends lost 4 bases and 4 bases, in that order; junction bases with no gene match: 5. The CDR3 totals 16 residues. CDR1 and CDR2 from the germline V gene are MNHEY and SVGAGI. CDR3 in amino acids: CASSSPGTSGRETQYF. Here the CDR3 DNA reads TGTGCCAGCAGTTCCCCCGGGACTAGCGGGAGAGAGACCCAGTACTTC.

V gene TRBV6-5 combines with J gene TRBJ2-5, with a weak D call TRBD1 (6 bases). Germline-derived CDR1 and CDR2 are MNHEY and SVGAGI. V was trimmed by 6 bases and J by 5 bases, leaving 16 bases between them. The CDR3 has 14 residues. The CDR3 coding sequence is TGTGCCAGCAGCCGATCACAGGGCCGGGAGACCCAGTACTTC. It codes for CASSRSQGRETQYF.

The CDR3 spells CASRDRFNQPQHF. The CDR3 nucleotides are TGTGCCAGTAGGGACCGGTTCAATCAGCCCCAGCATTTT. V usage is TRBV19 and J usage is TRBJ1-5; D call uncertain. This CDR3 is built from 13 residues. V was clipped by 6 bases and J by 3 bases, with 9 bases between them. Germline V lookup: CDR1 LNHDA, CDR2 SQIVND (reference sequence).

The rearrangement links TRBV6-6 to TRBJ2-5; D gene unclear. Germline V gene lookup returns CDR1 MNHNY and CDR2 SVGAGI (reference sequence). The ends were cut back, 2 bases at V and 2 bases at J, with 9 bases in the middle. CDR3 length: 14 residues. CDR3: CASSYGLQQETQYF. CDR3 in DNA: TGTGCCAGCAGTTACGGGTTACAGCAAGAGACCCAGTACTTC.